Reported below is one T cell receptor beta chain. Its antigen is currently unknown. The data were produced by immunoSEQ multiplex PCR, yet TCRdb's version contains in-frame clones alone and is incomplete. Of just under 7,500 clones in the sample, around 87% were seen once. The data stem from a study of somatic mutations in cytotoxic T cells in rheumatoid arthritis. CDR3 length: 16 residues. V lost 4 bases and J lost 1; bases outside the gene matches: 4. Germline CDR1 and CDR2: SGHDT and YYEEEE. Study outcomes and limitations: TRBV07 appeared slightly underrepresented in the rheumatoid arthritis patients. That finding was not adjusted to account for multiple comparisons. Any difference in CD8+ T-cell clonality between patients who had rheumatoid arthritis and healthy controls who were age-matched was not statistically significant. Greater age accompanied higher CD8+ clonality in rheumatoid arthritis patients, a pattern that was absent in healthy controls.

Sequenced input: CD8+ T cells sorted from blood. The sequence derives from a man aged 40-49 years with rheumatoid arthritis. This rearrangement joins TRBV5-6 to TRBJ2-6, with 8 bases aligning to TRBD1. CDR3 DNA: TGTGCCAGCAGCGGACAGGGTTGGTCTGGGGCCAACGTCCTGACTTTC. Protein sequence: CASSGQGWSGANVLTF.